The clone carrying this T cell receptor (beta chain) was seen only once. Its target is unknown. The length of the CDR3 is 16 residues. Germline CDR1 is SGHRS and CDR2 is YFSETQ. The V end was cut by 1 base, the J end by 3 bases, with 16 bases between. The record originates from a study of cytomegalovirus exposure and HLA in healthy donors. Study-level points and caveats: Three chains linked to CMV were shown in vitro to be specific for CMV antigens. The study flagged roughly 160 TCR beta chains as cytomegalovirus-associated. High specificity and sensitivity for cytomegalovirus status were reported for the classifier.

The method was immunoSEQ multiplex PCR; TCRdb's version includes in-frame clones alone and lacks a portion of them. Found here are some 320,000 clones, roughly nine tenths of them singletons; the top ten hold roughly 1.1%. The source material was PBMCs. This TCR came from a woman aged 25 to 39 in good health and CMV-seropositive. The V gene is TRBV5-1, the J gene TRBJ1-2; D is unclear. The CDR3, as DNA: TGCGCCAGCAGCTTGTATAGTTGGGTTGGGGACTATGGCTACACCTTC. Its protein product is CASSLYSWVGDYGYTF.